A single sample is the source of the 25 T cell receptor beta chains below, sequenced in a study of blood T cell repertoires in COVID-19. Profiling relied on immunoSEQ multiplex PCR, and the TCRdb table lists in-frame clones only, not all of them. The sample has some 99,000 clones; about 86% are singletons. Sequencing was performed on peripheral blood. The receptor set was obtained from a woman aged 55-69 years in a cohort sampled during active or convalescent COVID-19.

The genes are TRBV9 and TRBJ1-2, with D unclear. The CDR3 is 12 amino acids. V was pared by 1 base and J by 8 bases, with 9 bases between. Germline assignment: CDR1 SGDLS and CDR2 YYNGEE. CDR3 sequence: CASSVYGKGYTF. The CDR3 DNA sequence: TGTGCCAGCAGCGTATACGGGAAGGGCTACACCTTC.

J is TRBJ2-7 and V is TRBV19; TRBD2 is a possible D gene (5 bases). The germline V gene encodes CDR1 LNHDA and CDR2 SQIVND (reference sequence). With 3 bases removed from V and 2 bases from J, the gap between germline ends came to 11 bases. The CDR3 length is 14 residues. CDR3 sequence reads: CASSMGAGPYEQYF. The CDR3 coding sequence is TGTGCCAGTAGTATGGGAGCAGGTCCCTACGAGCAGTACTTC.

The V gene is TRBV27, the J gene TRBJ1-2; 10 bases map to TRBD1. The CDR3 extends over 14 amino acids. Trimming removed 5 bases from V and 8 bases from J; junction bases left unmatched: 8. Per germline, CDR1 MNHEY and CDR2 SMNVEV (reference sequence). The CDR3, as DNA: TGTGCCAGCAGTCCGACAGGGGGCAGGTGGGGCTACACCTTC. This gives the protein CASSPTGGRWGYTF.

The chain joins TRBV5-1 to TRBJ2-7, with TRBD2 matching 10 bases. Germline V CDR1 and CDR2: SGHRS, YFSETQ. The V segment lost 4 bases and the J segment 6 bases; nucleotides outside the gene matches: 10. This CDR3 is built from 15 residues. CDR3: CASSPVAGGPSEQYF. The CDR3 nucleotides are TGCGCCAGCAGCCCAGTAGCGGGAGGCCCCTCCGAGCAGTACTTC.

The chain links TRBV2 to TRBJ2-1, with TRBD2 as a possible D gene (5 bases). CDR1 SNHLY and CDR2 FYNNEI come from the germline V gene. The V and J ends lost 4 bases and 7 bases respectively, with 8 bases between them. There are 12 residues in the CDR3. The CDR3 DNA reads TGTGCCAGCAGTGTAGCGAGGAATGAGCAGTTCTTC. It codes for CASSVARNEQFF.

The chain carries TRBV12-3 or TRBV12-4 and TRBJ1-2; maybe TRBD1 (6 bases). There are 12 residues in the CDR3. V lost 6 bases and J lost 5, with 10 bases in between. The CDR3, as DNA: TGTGCCAGCAGACAGGGAGAATATGGCTACACCTTC. Encoded protein: CASRQGEYGYTF.

V is TRBV6-5 and J is TRBJ1-1; a possible D gene is TRBD1 (6 bases). The CDR3 runs 13 residues. Germline CDR1 is MNHEY and CDR2 is SVGAGI. Trimming left V 2 bases short and J 11 bases short, with 15 bases between. For the CDR3, the DNA is TGTGCCAGCAGTTACGTCAGGGGTTGGGACGCTTTCTTT. It translates to CASSYVRGWDAFF.

The V and J genes are TRBV5-1 and TRBJ1-4, with 7 bases matching TRBD1. CDR1 SGHRS and CDR2 YFSETQ come from the germline V gene. V trimming: 0 bases; J trimming: 6 bases; junction bases outside the gene matches: 5. CDR3 size: 15 residues. CDR3 nucleotide sequence: TGCGCCAGCAGCTTGGAAGGGACAGTCTATGAAAAACTGTTTTTT. Translation: CASSLEGTVYEKLFF.

The chain recombines TRBV5-1 with TRBJ1-6; the D is unclear. This CDR3 is built from 13 residues. Germline CDR1 reads SGHRS; CDR2 reads YFSETQ. Trimming pared 0 bases from V and 6 bases from J, leaving 4 bases between. In DNA form, the CDR3 reads TGCGCCAGCAGCTTGGCCGGTAATTCACCCCTCCACTTT. This sequence encodes CASSLAGNSPLHF. The variable domain in full, with the rest retrieved from reference TRBV5-1 and TRBJ1-6, is KAGVTQTPRYLIKTRGQQVTLSCSPISGHRSVSWYQQTPGQGLQFLFEYFSETQRNKGNFPGRFSGRQFSNSRSEMNVSTLELGDSALYLCASSLAGNSPLHFGNGTRLTVT.

The rearrangement links TRBV2 to TRBJ1-5; D not resolved. Germline assignment: CDR1 SNHLY and CDR2 FYNNEI. The V end lost 7 bases, the J end lost 10 bases, and 14 bases lay between the germline ends. This CDR3 has 12 amino acids. CDR3 DNA sequence: TGTGCCAGCACGGTAGAGCGGGGACCCCAGCATTTT. This translates into CASTVERGPQHF.

The V and J genes are TRBV19 and TRBJ2-1; 8 nucleotides align to TRBD2. V gave up 0 bases and J gave up 9 bases; unmatched junction bases: 10. The CDR3 has 16 residues. CDR1 and CDR2 (germline): LNHDA, SQIVND (reference sequence). This CDR3 is CASSIEAHSGEGEQFF. The CDR3 DNA reads TGTGCCAGTAGTATAGAGGCCCATAGCGGGGAGGGTGAGCAGTTCTTC.

This clone has a handful of counts. The CDR3 DNA reads as TGCAGCGTTGAAGAATGGACAGGGGCCAACTATGGCTACACCTTC. It encodes CSVEEWTGANYGYTF. This chain connects TRBV29-1 to TRBJ1-2, with 9 bases identical to TRBD1. Germline V gives CDR1 SQVTM, CDR2 ANQGSEA. The junction had 4 bases not matched to a gene; V was cut back by 0 bases and J by 2 bases. The CDR3 extends over 15 amino acids.

This rearrangement joins TRBV27 to TRBJ1-5, with D perhaps matching TRBD1 (5 bases). V was cut by 6 bases and J by 0 bases, with 12 bases left in between. From germline, CDR1 is MNHEY and CDR2 SMNVEV (reference sequence). The CDR3 covers 15 residues. Here the CDR3 reads CASSPGLPSNQPQHF. The CDR3, as DNA: TGTGCCAGCAGCCCGGGACTTCCTAGCAATCAGCCCCAGCATTTT.

The V gene is TRBV6-5, the J gene TRBJ2-7, with D perhaps TRBD2 (6 bases). This CDR3 region has 13 residues. Between the trimmed V and J ends, which lost 0 bases and 9 bases, there was a span of 12 bases. Germline lookup yields CDR1 MNHEY and CDR2 SVGAGI. CDR3 loop: CASSYSTGDGQYF. CDR3 bases: TGTGCCAGCAGTTACTCCACGGGGGACGGGCAGTACTTC.

V gene TRBV7-3 combines with J gene TRBJ2-2; 7 positions agree with TRBD2. From germline, CDR1 is SGHTA and CDR2 FQGTGA. This CDR3 has 15 residues. The J segment lost 1 base and the V segment lost 2 bases, leaving 1 base of the junction unmatched. CDR3 amino acids: CASSLGGGNTGELFF. CDR3 nucleotide sequence: TGTGCCAGCAGCTTAGGCGGGGGGAACACCGGGGAGCTGTTTTTT.

The gene calls are TRBV28 and TRBJ2-3; possibly TRBD1 for D (6 bases). V lost 7 bases, J lost 0 bases, and 11 bases lay in between. Germline CDR1 is MDHEN and CDR2 is SYDVKM. The CDR3 runs to 14 residues. The CDR3 nucleotides are TGTGCCAGCAACTCGGGACATAGCACAGATACGCAGTATTTT. Residues: CASNSGHSTDTQYF. Full variable domain (outside the CDR3, taken from reference TRBV28 and TRBJ2-3): DVKVTQSSRYLVKRTGEKVFLECVQDMDHENMFWYRQDPGLGLRLIYFSYDVKMKEKGDIPEGYSVSREKKERFSLILESASTNQTSMYLCASNSGHSTDTQYFGPGTRLTVL.

The chain couples TRBV12-3 or TRBV12-4 to TRBJ2-3; D call uncertain. CDR3 size: 11 residues. V dropped 6 bases and J dropped 6 bases, with 7 bases sitting between them. CDR3 residues: CASSLSDTQYF. In DNA form, the CDR3 reads TGTGCCAGCAGCCTGTCCGATACGCAGTATTTT.

This clone was counted once. The junction departs from the called germline gene at one end, perhaps through a read error. The J gene is TRBJ1-2, the V gene TRBV5-4, with 7 bases aligning to TRBD1. Germline CDR1 reads SGHNT; CDR2 reads YYREEE (reference sequence). The CDR3 covers 15 residues. In nucleotides, the CDR3 is TGTGCCAGCAGCTTAGATTTATCCGCGGACAGGTCCCCCTCCTTC. Its protein product is CASSLDLSADRSPSF.

The chain links TRBV7-9 to TRBJ1-2, with 10 bases matching TRBD1. Germline values: CDR1 SEHNR, CDR2 FQNEAQ (reference sequence). CDR3 size: 17 residues. Unmatched junction bases numbered 17, after V lost 7 bases and J lost 6 bases. DNA of the CDR3: TGTGCCAGCACCCCGAAGGGACAGGGGACAGTTGGGGATGGCTACACCTTC. As protein: CASTPKGQGTVGDGYTF.

DNA of the CDR3: TGTGCCAGCAGTGCGGGACAGGGGGACGGCTACACCTTC. It specifies CASSAGQGDGYTF. V usage is TRBV2 and J usage is TRBJ1-2; 11 bases are a match to TRBD1. V was clipped by 4 bases and J by 8 bases; unmatched bases: 3. This CDR3 has 13 residues. Per germline, CDR1 SNHLY and CDR2 FYNNEI.

This chain links TRBV19 with TRBJ2-5, with TRBD2 matching over 8 bases. The CDR3 loop spans 15 amino acids. In germline, CDR1 is LNHDA, CDR2 SQIVND (reference sequence). V lost 6 bases, J lost 4 bases, and 10 bases stayed unmatched. CDR3 residues: CASSAAGSGGETQYF. The CDR3 nucleotides are TGTGCCAGTAGCGCGGCGGGCAGCGGGGGAGAGACCCAGTACTTC. Supplemented by reference TRBV19 and TRBJ2-5, the full variable domain reads DGGITQSPKYLFRKEGQNVTLSCEQNLNHDAMYWYRQDPGQGLRLIYYSQIVNDFQKGDIAEGYSVSREKKESFPLTVTSAQKNPTAFYLCASSAAGSGGETQYFGPGTRLLVL.

The J gene is TRBJ2-1, the V gene TRBV24-1; D ambiguous. Trimming shortened V by 2 bases and J by 6 bases, and 10 bases separated the two germline ends. Per germline, CDR1 KGHDR and CDR2 SFDVKD. This CDR3 region has 14 residues. CDR3 sequence reads: CATSDWPLGNEQFF. The CDR3 bases are TGTGCCACCAGTGATTGGCCGCTAGGCAATGAGCAGTTCTTC.

The J gene is TRBJ2-7, the V gene TRBV18, with 8 bases fitting TRBD1. The germline gives CDR1 KGHSH, CDR2 LQKENI. Trimming removed 6 bases from V and 9 bases from J; junction bases left unmatched: 13. CDR3 length equals 14 residues. The CDR3 coding sequence is TGTGCCAGCTCCTCCGGGACAGGCCTTATGCGGCAGTACTTC. Translating gives CASSSGTGLMRQYF.

The gene calls are TRBV5-1 and TRBJ2-7; D perhaps matches TRBD1 (7 bases). V lost 4 bases and J lost 0, with 11 bases in between. Germline CDR1 is SGHRS and CDR2 is YFSETQ. This CDR3 region has 14 residues. The CDR3 is CASSGQGGSYEQYF. The DNA of the CDR3 is TGCGCCAGCAGCGGGCAGGGGGGCTCCTACGAGCAGTACTTC.

The chain couples TRBV7-9 to TRBJ2-7; a possible D gene is TRBD1 (5 bases). The length of the CDR3 is 13 residues. CDR1 and CDR2 (germline): SEHNR, FQNEAQ (reference sequence). V lost 1 base to trimming and J lost 6 bases, with 10 bases between them. The CDR3: CASSLGQGREQYF. The CDR3 DNA reads as TGTGCCAGCAGCTTAGGGCAGGGTCGCGAGCAGTACTTC.